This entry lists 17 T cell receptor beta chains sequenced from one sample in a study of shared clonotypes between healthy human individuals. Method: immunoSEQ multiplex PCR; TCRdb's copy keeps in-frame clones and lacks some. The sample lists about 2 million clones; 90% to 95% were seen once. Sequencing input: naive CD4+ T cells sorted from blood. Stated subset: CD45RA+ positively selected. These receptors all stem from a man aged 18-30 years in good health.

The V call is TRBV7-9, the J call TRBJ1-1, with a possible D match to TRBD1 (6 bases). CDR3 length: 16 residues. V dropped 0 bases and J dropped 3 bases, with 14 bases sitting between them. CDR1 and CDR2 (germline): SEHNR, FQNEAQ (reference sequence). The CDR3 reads CASSLAGGGRYTEAFF. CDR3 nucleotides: TGTGCCAGCAGCTTAGCGGGGGGCGGTAGATACACTGAAGCTTTCTTT. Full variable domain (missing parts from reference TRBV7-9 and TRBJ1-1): DTGVSQNPRHKITKRGQNVTFRCDPISEHNRLYWYRQTLGQGPEFLTYFQNEAQLEKSRLLSDRFSAERPKGSFSTLEIQRTEQGDSAMYLCASSLAGGGRYTEAFFGQGTRLTVV.

The CDR3 here is CASSLGAGLARPSTDTQYF. The CDR3 DNA reads as TGTGCCAGCAGTTTAGGGGCAGGACTAGCTCGCCCTAGCACAGATACGCAGTATTTT. The V gene is TRBV27, the J gene TRBJ2-3, with 8 bases identical to TRBD2. This CDR3 region has 19 residues. Germline CDR1 MNHEY, CDR2 SMNVEV (reference sequence). With 2 bases clipped from V and 0 bases from J, the junction kept 13 bases outside the gene matches.

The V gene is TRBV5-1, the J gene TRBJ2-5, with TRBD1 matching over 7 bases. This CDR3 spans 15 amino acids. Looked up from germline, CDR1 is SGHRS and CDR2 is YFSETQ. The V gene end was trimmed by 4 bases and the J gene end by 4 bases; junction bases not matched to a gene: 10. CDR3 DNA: TGCGCCAGCAGCCTGACAGGGACATTCGGAGAGACCCAGTACTTC. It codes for CASSLTGTFGETQYF. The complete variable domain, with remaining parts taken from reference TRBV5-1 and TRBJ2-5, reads KAGVTQTPRYLIKTRGQQVTLSCSPISGHRSVSWYQQTPGQGLQFLFEYFSETQRNKGNFPGRFSGRQFSNSRSEMNVSTLELGDSALYLCASSLTGTFGETQYFGPGTRLLVL.

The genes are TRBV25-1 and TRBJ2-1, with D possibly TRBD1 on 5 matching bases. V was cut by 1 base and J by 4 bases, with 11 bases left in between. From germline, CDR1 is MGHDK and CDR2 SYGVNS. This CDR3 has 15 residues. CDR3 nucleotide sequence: TGTGCCAGCAGTGAATGGAGACAGACTTACAATGAGCAGTTCTTC. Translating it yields CASSEWRQTYNEQFF.

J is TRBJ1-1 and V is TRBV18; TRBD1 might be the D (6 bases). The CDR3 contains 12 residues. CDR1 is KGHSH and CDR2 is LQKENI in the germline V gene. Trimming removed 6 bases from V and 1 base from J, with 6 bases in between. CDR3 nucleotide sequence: TGTGCCAGCTCGGACAGGAACACTGAAGCTTTCTTT. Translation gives CASSDRNTEAFF.

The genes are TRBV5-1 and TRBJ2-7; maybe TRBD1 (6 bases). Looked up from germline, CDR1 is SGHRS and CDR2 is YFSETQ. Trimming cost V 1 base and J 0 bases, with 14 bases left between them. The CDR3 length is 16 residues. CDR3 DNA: TGCGCCAGCAGCTTGAATCGGGACACGAGCTCCTACGAGCAGTACTTC. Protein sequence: CASSLNRDTSSYEQYF.

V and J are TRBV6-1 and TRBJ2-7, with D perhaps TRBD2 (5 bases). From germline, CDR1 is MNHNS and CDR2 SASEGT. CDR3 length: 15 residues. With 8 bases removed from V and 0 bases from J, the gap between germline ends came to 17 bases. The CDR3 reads CASLFPEGSSYEQYF. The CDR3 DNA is TGTGCCAGCCTCTTTCCAGAGGGTAGCTCCTACGAGCAGTACTTC.

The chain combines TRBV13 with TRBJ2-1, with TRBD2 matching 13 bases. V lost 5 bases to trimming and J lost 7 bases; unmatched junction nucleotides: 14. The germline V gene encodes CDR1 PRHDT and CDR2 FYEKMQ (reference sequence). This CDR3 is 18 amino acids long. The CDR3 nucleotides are TGTGCCAGCAGCACGGGACTAGCGGGACCCGGCTGGGAGAATGAGCAGTTCTTC. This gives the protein CASSTGLAGPGWENEQFF.

Here the CDR3 reads CASSFSLTSGSNNEQFF. The CDR3 DNA reads TGCGCCAGCAGCTTCTCACTGACTAGCGGGAGTAACAATGAGCAGTTCTTC. This chain joins TRBV5-1 and TRBJ2-1, with 12 bases lining up with TRBD2. Losses at the gene ends were 2 bases for V and 5 bases for J; bases not matched to a gene: 8. Germline CDR1 is SGHRS and CDR2 is YFSETQ. There are 17 residues in the CDR3.

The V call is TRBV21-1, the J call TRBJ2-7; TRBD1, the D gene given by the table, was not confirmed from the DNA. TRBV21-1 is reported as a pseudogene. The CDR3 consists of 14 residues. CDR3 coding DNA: TGTGCCAGCAGCAACCGGGACAACTCCTACGAGCAGTACTTC. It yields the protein CASSNRDNSYEQYF.

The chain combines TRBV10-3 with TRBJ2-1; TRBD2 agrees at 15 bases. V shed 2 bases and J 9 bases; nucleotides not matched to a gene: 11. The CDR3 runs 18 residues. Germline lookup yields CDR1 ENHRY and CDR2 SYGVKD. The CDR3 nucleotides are TGTGCCATCAGTGAGGACGGACTAGCGGGGGGGCCTCGCGTTGAGCAGTTCTTC. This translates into CAISEDGLAGGPRVEQFF.

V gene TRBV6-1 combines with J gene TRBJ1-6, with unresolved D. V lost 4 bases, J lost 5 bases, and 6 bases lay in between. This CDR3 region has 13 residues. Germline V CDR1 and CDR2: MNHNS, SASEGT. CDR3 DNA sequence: TGTGCCAGCAGTGGAGGGCATAATTCACCCCTCCACTTT. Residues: CASSGGHNSPLHF.

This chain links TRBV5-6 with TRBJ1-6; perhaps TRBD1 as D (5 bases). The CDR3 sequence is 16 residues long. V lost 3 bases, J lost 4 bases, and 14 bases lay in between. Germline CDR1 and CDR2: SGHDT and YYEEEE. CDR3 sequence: CASSSPGTTYNSPLHF. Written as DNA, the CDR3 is TGTGCCAGCAGCTCACCTGGGACCACATATAATTCACCCCTCCACTTT.

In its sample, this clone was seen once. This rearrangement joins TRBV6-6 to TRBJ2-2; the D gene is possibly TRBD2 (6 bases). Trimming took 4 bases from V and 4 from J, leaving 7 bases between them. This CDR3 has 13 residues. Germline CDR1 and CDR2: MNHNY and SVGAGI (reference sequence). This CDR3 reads CASSSGATGELFF. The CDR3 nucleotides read TGTGCCAGCAGTTCGGGAGCCACCGGGGAGCTGTTTTTT.

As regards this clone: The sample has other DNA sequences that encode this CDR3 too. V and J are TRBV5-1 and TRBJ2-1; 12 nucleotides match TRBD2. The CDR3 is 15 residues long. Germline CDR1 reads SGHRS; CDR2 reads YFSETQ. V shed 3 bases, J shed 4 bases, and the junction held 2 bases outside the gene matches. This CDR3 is CASSSGLAGYNEQFF. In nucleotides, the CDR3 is TGCGCCAGCAGCTCGGGACTAGCGGGTTACAATGAGCAGTTCTTC.

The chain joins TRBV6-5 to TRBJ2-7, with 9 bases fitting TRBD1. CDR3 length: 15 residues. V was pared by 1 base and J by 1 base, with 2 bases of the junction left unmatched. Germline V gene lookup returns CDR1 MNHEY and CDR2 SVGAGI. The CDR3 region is CASSYYGTGSYEQYF. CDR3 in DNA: TGTGCCAGCAGTTACTATGGGACAGGGTCCTACGAGCAGTACTTC.

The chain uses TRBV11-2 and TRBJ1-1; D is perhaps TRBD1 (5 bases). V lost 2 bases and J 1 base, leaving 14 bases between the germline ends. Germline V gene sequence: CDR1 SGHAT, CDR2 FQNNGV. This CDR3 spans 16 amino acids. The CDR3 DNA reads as TGTGCCAGCAGCTTAAGGGCAGGGTTGGGGAACACTGAAGCTTTCTTT. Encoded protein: CASSLRAGLGNTEAFF.